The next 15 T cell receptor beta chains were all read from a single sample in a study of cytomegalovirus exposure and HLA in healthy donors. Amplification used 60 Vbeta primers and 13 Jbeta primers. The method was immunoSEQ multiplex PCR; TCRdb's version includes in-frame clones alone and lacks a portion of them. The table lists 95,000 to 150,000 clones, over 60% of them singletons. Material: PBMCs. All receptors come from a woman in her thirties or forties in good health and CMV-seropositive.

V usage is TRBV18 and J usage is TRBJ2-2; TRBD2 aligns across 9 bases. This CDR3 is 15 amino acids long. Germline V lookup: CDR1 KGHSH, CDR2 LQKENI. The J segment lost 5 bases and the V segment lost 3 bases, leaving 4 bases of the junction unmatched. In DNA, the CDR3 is TGTGCCAGCTCACCGATAGCGGGGGCGACCGGGGAGCTGTTTTTT. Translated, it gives CASSPIAGATGELFF.

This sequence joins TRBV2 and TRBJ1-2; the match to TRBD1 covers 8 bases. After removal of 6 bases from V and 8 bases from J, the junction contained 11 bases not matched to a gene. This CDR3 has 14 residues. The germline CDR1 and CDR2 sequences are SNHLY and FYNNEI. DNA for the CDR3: TGTGCCAGCAGACAGGACAGGGTTCTTGAGGGCTACACCTTC. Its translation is CASRQDRVLEGYTF. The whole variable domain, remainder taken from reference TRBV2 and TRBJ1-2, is EPEVTQTPSHQVTQMGQEVILRCVPISNHLYFYWYRQILGQKVEFLVSFYNNEISEKSEIFDDQFSVERPDGSNFTLKIRSTKLEDSAMYFCASRQDRVLEGYTFGSGTRLTVV.

The CDR3 reads CASSVGGDTDTQYF. As DNA, the CDR3 is TGTGCCAGCAGTGTGGGCGGGGACACAGATACGCAGTATTTT. This chain joins TRBV6-1 and TRBJ2-3, with a possible D match to TRBD2 (6 bases). Trimming cost V 4 bases and J 2 bases, with 10 bases left between them. This CDR3 comprises 14 residues. Germline V lookup: CDR1 MNHNS, CDR2 SASEGT.

The CDR3 here is CASSQDEARGHGYTF. CDR3 bases: TGCGCCAGCAGCCAAGACGAGGCCAGGGGGCATGGCTACACCTTC. This chain uses TRBV4-1 with TRBJ1-2; 8 bases line up with TRBD1. CDR1 is MGHRA, CDR2 YSYEKL, per germline. CDR3 size: 15 residues. The J segment lost 6 bases and the V segment lost 0 bases, leaving 6 bases of the junction unmatched.

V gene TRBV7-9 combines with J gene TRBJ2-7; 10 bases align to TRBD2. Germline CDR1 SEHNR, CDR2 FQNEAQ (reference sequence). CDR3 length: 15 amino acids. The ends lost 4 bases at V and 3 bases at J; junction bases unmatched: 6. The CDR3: CASSSIAGGNYEQYF. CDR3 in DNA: TGTGCCAGCAGCTCAATAGCGGGAGGTAACTACGAGCAGTACTTC.

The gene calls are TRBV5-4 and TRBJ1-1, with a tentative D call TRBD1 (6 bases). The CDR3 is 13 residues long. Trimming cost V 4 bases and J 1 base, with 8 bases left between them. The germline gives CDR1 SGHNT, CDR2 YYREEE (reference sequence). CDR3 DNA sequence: TGTGCCAGCAGCCAGGACAGGAACACTGAAGCTTTCTTT. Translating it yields CASSQDRNTEAFF.

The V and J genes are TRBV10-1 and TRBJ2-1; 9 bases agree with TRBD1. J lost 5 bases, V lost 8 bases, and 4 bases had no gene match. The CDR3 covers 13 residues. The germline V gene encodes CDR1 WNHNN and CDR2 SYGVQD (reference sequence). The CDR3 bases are TGCGCCAGCGGGACAGGGCTCAACAATGAGCAGTTCTTC. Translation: CASGTGLNNEQFF.

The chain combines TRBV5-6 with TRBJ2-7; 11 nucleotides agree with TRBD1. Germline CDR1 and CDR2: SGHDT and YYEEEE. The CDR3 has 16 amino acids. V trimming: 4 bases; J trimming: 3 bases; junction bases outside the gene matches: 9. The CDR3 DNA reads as TGTGCCAGCAGCGAGGACAGGGGGCGCAGGGTCTACGAGCAGTACTTC. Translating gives CASSEDRGRRVYEQYF.

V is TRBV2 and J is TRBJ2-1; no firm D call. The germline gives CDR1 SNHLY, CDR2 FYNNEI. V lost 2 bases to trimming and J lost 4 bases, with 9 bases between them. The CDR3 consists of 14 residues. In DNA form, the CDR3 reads TGTGCCAGCAGTGAACGGCTAGAATACAATGAGCAGTTCTTC. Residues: CASSERLEYNEQFF.

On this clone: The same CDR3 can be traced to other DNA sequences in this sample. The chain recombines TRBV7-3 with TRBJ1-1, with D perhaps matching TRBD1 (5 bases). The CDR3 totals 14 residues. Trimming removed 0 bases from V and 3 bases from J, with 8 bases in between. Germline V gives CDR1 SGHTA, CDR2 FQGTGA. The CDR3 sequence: CASSLTSGDTEAFF. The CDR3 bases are TGTGCCAGCAGCTTAACATCGGGGGACACTGAAGCTTTCTTT.

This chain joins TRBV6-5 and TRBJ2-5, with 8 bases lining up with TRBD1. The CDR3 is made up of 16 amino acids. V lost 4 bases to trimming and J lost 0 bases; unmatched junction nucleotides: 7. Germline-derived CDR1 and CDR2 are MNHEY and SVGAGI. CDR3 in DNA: TGTGCCAGCAGTTTTCAGGGGGCCCTAAACCAAGAGACCCAGTACTTC. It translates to CASSFQGALNQETQYF.

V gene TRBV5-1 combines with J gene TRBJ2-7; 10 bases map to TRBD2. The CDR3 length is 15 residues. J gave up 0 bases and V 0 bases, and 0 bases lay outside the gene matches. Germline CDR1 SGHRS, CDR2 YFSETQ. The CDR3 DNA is TGCGCCAGCAGCTTGGGGACTAGCGGCTCCTACGAGCAGTACTTC. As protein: CASSLGTSGSYEQYF.

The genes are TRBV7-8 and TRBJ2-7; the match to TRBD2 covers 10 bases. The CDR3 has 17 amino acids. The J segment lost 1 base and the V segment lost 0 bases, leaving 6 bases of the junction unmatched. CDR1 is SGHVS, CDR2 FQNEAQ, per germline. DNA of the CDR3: TGTGCCAGCAGCTTAGCGCTGTCTAGCGGGGGTTCCTACGAGCAGTACTTC. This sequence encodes CASSLALSSGGSYEQYF.

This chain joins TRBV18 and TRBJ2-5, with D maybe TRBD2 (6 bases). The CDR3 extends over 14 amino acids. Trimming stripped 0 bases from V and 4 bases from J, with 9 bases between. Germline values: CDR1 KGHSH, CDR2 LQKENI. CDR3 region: CASSPPEGRETQYF. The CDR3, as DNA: TGTGCCAGCTCACCACCGGAGGGACGAGAGACCCAGTACTTC. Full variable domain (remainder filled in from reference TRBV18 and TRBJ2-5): NAGVMQNPRHLVRRRGQEARLRCSPMKGHSHVYWYRQLPEEGLKFMVYLQKENIIDESGMPKERFSAEFPKEGPSILRIQQVVRGDSAAYFCASSPPEGRETQYFGPGTRLLVL.

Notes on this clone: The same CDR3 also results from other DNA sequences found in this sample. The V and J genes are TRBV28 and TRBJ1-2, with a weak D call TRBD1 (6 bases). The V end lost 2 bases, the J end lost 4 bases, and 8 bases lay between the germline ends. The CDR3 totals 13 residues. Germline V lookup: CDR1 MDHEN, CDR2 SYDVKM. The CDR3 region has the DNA TGTGCCAGCAGTTTAAGGGGGACCTATGGCTACACCTTC. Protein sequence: CASSLRGTYGYTF.